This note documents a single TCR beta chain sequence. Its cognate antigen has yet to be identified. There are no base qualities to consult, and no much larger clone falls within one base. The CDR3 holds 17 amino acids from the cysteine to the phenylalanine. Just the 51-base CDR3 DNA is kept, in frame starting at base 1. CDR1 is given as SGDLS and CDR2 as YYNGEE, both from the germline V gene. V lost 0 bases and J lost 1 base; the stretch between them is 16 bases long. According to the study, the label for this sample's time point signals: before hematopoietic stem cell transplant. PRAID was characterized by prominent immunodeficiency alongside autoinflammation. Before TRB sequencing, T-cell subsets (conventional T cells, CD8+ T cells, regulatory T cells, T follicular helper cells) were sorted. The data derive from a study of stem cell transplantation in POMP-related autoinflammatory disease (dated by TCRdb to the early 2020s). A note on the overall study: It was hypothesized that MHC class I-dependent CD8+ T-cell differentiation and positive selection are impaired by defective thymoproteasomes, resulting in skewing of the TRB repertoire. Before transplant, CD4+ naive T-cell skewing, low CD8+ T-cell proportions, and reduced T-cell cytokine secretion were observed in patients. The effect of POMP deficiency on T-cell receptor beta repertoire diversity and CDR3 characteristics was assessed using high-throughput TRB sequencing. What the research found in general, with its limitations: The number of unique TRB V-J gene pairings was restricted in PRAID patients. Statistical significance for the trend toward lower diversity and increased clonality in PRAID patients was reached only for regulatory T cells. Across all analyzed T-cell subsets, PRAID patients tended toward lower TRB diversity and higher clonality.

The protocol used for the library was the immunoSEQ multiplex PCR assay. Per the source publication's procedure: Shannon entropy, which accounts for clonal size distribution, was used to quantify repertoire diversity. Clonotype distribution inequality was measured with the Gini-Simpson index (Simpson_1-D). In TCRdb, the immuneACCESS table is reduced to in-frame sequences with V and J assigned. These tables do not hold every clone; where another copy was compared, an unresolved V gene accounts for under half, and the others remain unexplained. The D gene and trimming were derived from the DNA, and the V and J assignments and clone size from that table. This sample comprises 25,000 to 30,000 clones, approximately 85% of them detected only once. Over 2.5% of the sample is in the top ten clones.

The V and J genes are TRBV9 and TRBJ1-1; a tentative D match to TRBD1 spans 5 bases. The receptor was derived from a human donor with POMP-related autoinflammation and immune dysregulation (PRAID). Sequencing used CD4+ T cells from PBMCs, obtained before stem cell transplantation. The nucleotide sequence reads TGTGCCAGCAGCGTAGGGGGGAAGGGAGGGACGAACACTGAAGCTTTCTTT. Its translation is CASSVGGKGGTNTEAFF.